Sequencing of this TCR beta chain was carried out in a study of T-cell reconstitution after alpha-beta-depleted transplantation in children. Findings and limits, study-wide: It was reported that alpha-beta T cells came from several hundred expanded graft clones (about two months after transplant). From surviving recipient T cells and thymic progenitors came the high day-60 TCRbeta diversity observed in some patients. Counts and diversity of T cells one year after transplant came mostly from newly produced T cells.

The V end lost 8 bases, the J end lost 6 bases, and 16 bases lay between the germline ends. This CDR3 contains 13 residues. Unique molecular identifiers were used in preparing the TCRbeta library. Via MiXCR, TCRdb re-called the PCR reads, giving one row per CDR3 protein. The table lists about 900,000 distinct CDR3 sequences, about 29% of them singletons, with 28% in the top ten. Only a few counts were recorded for this clonotype. Its specificity is unknown. This material consisted of PBMCs, mostly from graft donor cells, taken 360 days after TCRalphabeta/CD19-depleted stem cell transplant. The genes are TRBV12-3 or TRBV12-4 and TRBJ1-1; D is undetermined. This sequence was found in a boy younger than two who had a stem cell transplant for SCID, so the T cells may come from the graft donor. The DNA of the CDR3 is TGTGCCAGCGCCGCGGGTTTTGAGCCTGAAGCTTTCTTT. It encodes CASAAGFEPEAFF.